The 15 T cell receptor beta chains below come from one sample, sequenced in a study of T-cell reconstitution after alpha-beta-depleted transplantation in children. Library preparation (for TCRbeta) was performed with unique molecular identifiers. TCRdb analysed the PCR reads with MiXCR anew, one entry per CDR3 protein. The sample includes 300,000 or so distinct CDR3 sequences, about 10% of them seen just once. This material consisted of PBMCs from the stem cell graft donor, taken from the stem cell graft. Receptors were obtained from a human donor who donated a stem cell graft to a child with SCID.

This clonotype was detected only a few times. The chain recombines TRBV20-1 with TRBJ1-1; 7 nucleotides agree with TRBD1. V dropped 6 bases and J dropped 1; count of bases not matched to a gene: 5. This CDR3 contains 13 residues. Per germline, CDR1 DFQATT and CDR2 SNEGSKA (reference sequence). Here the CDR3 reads CSAHRGANTEAFF. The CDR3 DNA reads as TGCAGTGCCCACAGGGGAGCGAACACTGAAGCTTTCTTT.

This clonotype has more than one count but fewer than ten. The CDR3 sequence: CASSFDPGLAGGPWSYNEQFF. DNA for the CDR3: TGTGCCAGCAGCTTTGATCCGGGACTAGCGGGGGGGCCTTGGTCCTACAATGAGCAGTTCTTC. The chain links TRBV11-1 to TRBJ2-1; the match to TRBD2 covers 16 bases. Germline assignment: CDR1 SGHAT and CDR2 FQDESV (reference sequence). CDR3 length equals 21 residues. Trimming at V came to 3 bases and at J to 1 base, leaving 12 bases not matched to a gene. Filled out from reference TRBV11-1 and TRBJ2-1, the complete variable domain reads EAEVAQSPRYKITEKSQAVAFWCDPISGHATLYWYRQILGQGPELLVQFQDESVVDDSQLPKDRFSAERLKGVDSTLKIQPAELGDSAMYLCASSFDPGLAGGPWSYNEQFFGPGTRLTVL.

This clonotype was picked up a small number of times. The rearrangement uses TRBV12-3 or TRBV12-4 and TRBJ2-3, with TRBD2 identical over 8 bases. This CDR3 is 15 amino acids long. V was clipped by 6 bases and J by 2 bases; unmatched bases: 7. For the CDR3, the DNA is TGTGCCAGCAGACTGACTAGCGCAAACACAGATACGCAGTATTTT. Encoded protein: CASRLTSANTDTQYF.

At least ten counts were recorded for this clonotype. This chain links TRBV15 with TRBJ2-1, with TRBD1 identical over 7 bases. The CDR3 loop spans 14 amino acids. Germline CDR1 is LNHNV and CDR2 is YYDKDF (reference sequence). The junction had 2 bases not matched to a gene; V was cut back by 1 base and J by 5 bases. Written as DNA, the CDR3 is TGTGCCACCAGCAGAGTTACAGGGGACAATGAGCAGTTCTTC. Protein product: CATSRVTGDNEQFF.

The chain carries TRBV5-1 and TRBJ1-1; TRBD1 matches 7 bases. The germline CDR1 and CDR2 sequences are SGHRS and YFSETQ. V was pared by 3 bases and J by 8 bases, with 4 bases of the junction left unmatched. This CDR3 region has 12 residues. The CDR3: CASSSQGVEAFF. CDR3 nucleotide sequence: TGCGCCAGCAGCTCCCAGGGGGTAGAAGCTTTCTTT. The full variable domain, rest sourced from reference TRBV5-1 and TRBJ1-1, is KAGVTQTPRYLIKTRGQQVTLSCSPISGHRSVSWYQQTPGQGLQFLFEYFSETQRNKGNFPGRFSGRQFSNSRSEMNVSTLELGDSALYLCASSSQGVEAFFGQGTRLTVV.

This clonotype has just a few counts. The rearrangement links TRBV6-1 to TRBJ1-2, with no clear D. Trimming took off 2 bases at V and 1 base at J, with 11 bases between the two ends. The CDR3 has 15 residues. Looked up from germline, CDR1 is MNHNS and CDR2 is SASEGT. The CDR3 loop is CASSEWGVGNYGYTF. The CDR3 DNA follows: TGTGCCAGCAGTGAATGGGGAGTGGGTAACTATGGCTACACCTTC.

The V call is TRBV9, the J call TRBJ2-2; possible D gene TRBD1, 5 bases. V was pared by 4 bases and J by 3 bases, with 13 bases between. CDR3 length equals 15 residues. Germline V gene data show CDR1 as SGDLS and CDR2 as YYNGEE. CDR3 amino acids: CASSPRAGYTGELFF. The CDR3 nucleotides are TGTGCCAGCAGCCCTCGAGCAGGGTACACCGGGGAGCTGTTTTTT. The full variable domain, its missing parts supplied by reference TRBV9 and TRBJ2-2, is DSGVTQTPKHLITATGQRVTLRCSPRSGDLSVYWYQQSLDQGLQFLIQYYNGEERAKGNILERFSAQQFPDLHSELNLSSLELGDSALYFCASSPRAGYTGELFFGEGSRLTVL.

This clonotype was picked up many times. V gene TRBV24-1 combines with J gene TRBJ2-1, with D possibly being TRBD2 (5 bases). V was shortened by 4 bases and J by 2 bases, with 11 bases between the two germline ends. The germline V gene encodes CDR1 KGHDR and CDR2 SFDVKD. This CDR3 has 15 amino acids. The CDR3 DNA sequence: TGTGCCACCAGTGAGGGGAGTAGGCCCTACAATGAGCAGTTCTTC. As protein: CATSEGSRPYNEQFF.

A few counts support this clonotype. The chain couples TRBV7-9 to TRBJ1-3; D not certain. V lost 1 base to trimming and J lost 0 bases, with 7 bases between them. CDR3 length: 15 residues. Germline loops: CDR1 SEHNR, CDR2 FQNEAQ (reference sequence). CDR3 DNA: TGTGCCAGCAGCTTAGAGGGAGCCTCTGGAAACACCATATATTTT. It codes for CASSLEGASGNTIYF. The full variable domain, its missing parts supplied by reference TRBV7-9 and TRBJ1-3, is DTGVSQNPRHKITKRGQNVTFRCDPISEHNRLYWYRQTLGQGPEFLTYFQNEAQLEKSRLLSDRFSAERPKGSFSTLEIQRTEQGDSAMYLCASSLEGASGNTIYFGEGSWLTVV.

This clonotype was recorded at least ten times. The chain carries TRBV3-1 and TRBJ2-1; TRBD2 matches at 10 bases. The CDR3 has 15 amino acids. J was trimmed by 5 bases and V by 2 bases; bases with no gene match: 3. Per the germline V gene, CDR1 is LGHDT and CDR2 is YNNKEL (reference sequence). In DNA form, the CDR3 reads TGTGCCAGCAGCCAAACTAGCGGGGTACACAATGAGCAGTTCTTC. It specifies CASSQTSGVHNEQFF.

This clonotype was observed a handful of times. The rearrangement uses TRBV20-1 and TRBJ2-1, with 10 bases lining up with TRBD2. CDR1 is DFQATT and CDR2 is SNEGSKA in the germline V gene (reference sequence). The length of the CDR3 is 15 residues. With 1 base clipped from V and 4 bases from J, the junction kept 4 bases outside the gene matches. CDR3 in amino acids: CSARGTSGNYNEQFF. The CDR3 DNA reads TGCAGTGCTAGAGGGACTAGCGGAAATTACAATGAGCAGTTCTTC.

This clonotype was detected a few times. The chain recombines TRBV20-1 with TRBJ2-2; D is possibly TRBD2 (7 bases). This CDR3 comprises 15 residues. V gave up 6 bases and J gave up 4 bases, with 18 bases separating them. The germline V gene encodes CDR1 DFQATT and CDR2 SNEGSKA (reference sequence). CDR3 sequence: CSAGSRGASTGELFF. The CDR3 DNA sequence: TGCAGTGCAGGGAGTCGGGGGGCCTCCACCGGGGAGCTGTTTTTT.

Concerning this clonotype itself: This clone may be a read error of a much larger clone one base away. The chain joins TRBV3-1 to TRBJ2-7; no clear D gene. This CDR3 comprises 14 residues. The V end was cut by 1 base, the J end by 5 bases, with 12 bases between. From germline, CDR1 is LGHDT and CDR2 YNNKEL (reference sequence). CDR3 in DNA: TGTGCCAGCAGCCAAGGCCCGTGTGGGGACGAGCAGTACTTC. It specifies CASSQGPCGDEQYF.

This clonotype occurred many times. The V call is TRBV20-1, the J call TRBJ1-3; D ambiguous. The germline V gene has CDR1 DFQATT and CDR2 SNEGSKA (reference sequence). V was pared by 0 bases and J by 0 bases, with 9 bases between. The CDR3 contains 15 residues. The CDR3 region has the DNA TGCAGTGCTAGAGATGGACCCTACTCTGGAAACACCATATATTTT. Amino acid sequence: CSARDGPYSGNTIYF.

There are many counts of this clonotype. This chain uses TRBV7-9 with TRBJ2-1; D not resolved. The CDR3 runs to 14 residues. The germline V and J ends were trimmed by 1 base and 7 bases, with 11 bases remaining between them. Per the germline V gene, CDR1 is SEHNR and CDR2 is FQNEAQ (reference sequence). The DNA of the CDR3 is TGTGCCAGCAGCTTAGTCGGTACGTCTAATGAGCAGTTCTTC. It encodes CASSLVGTSNEQFF.